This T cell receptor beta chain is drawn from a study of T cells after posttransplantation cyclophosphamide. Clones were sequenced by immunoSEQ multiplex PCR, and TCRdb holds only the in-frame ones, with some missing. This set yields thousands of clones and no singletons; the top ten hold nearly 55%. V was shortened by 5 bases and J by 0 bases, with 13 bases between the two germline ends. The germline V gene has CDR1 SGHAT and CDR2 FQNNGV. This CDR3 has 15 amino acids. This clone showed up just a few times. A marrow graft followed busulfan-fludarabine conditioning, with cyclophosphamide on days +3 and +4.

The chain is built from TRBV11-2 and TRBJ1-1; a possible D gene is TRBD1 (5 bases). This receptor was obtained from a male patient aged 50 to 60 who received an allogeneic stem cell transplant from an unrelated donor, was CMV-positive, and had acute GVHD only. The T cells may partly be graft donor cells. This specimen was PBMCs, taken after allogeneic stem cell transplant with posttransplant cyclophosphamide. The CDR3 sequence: CASSPTDSLNTEAFF. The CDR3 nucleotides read TGTGCCAGCAGCCCAACCGACAGCTTGAACACTGAAGCTTTCTTT. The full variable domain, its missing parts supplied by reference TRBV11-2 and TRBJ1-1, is EAGVAQSPRYKIIEKRQSVAFWCNPISGHATLYWYQQILGQGPKLLIQFQNNGVVDDSQLPKDRFSAERLKGVDSTLKIQPAKLEDSAVYLCASSPTDSLNTEAFFGQGTRLTVV.